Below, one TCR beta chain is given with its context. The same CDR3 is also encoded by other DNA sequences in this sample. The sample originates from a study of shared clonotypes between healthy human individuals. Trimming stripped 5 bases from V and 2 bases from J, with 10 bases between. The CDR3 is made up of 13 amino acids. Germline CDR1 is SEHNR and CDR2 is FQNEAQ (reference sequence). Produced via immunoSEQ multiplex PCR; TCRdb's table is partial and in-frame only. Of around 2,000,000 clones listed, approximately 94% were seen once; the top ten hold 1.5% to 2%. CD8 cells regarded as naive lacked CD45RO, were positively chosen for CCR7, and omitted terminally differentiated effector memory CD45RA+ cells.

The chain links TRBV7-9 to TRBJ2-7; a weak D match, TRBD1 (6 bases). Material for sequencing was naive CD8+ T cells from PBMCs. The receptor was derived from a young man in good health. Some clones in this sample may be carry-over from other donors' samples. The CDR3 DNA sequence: TGTGCCAGCAGCCCCGGGACACCCTACGAGCAGTACTTC. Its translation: CASSPGTPYEQYF.